The T cell receptor beta chain described here comes from a study of graft-versus-host responses after intestinal transplantation. The wider study: The transplants performed in recipients were multivisceral, liver-intestinal, or isolated intestinal. Every recipient underwent anti-thymocyte globulin induction, then tacrolimus and steroids for two to three years. General study findings and limits: The highest levels of circulating GvH clones went along with early declines in HvG clones after transplant. Ileal or blood samples showed some GvH clones first, and such clones were also found in recipient marrow.

Sequencing used immunoSEQ multiplex PCR; TCRdb keeps in-frame clones, though not all of them. This sample carries 90,000 to 130,000 clones, approximately 90% of them seen once, and the ten largest clones take roughly 0.24%. Note on this clone: Antigen specificity is unknown.

Trimming took 6 bases from V and 8 from J; bases not matched to a gene: 7. The CDR3 consists of 14 residues. Germline-derived CDR1 and CDR2 are SQVTM and ANQGSEA. This clonotype was obtained from a human donor who was the organ donor for an intestinal transplant. The chain combines TRBV29-1 with TRBJ1-4; TRBD1 matches at 12 bases. The specimen comprised unstimulated CD4+ T cells sorted from spleen or lymph node cells, sampled before transplant. In DNA, the CDR3 is TGCAGCGTCTCTCTAGGGACAGGGGGCGAAAAACTGTTTTTT. Its translation is CSVSLGTGGEKLFF.